The clone carrying this TCR beta chain was seen a single time. The assay was immunoSEQ multiplex PCR, and TCRdb's table has in-frame clones only and misses some. The table has approximately 23,000 clones, over 80% seen once; the top ten hold about 9.6%. The source of the sample is a study of OX40 agonist ivuxolimab in advanced cancers. For the study at large: Those enrolled were roughly 80% male, with a mean age of approximately 60 years and ages from roughly 23 to 79.

This TCR came from an adult with an advanced solid tumor such as melanoma, head and neck, liver or kidney cancer. The sample here was CD4+ or CD8+ T cells sorted from blood, taken in a trial of the OX40 agonist ivuxolimab.

CDR3 region: CASSGGTGGAYLYEQYF. CDR3 in DNA: TGTGCCAGCAGTGGTGGGACAGGGGGCGCCTATCTCTACGAGCAGTACTTC. V gene TRBV6-1 combines with J gene TRBJ2-7; TRBD1 aligns across 12 bases. The CDR3 extends over 17 amino acids. Trimming at V came to 4 bases and at J to 3 bases, leaving 10 bases not matched to a gene. Germline-derived CDR1 and CDR2 are MNHNS and SASEGT.